These T cell receptor beta chains were read from a single sample in a study of blood T cell repertoires in COVID-19. Repertoires were generated with immunoSEQ multiplex PCR, while TCRdb's copy carries only in-frame clones and drops some. The sample yields 250,000 to 400,000 clones, around 90% seen once. The sequenced sample was peripheral blood. These receptors were obtained from a woman younger than 45 with COVID-19, enrolled during active disease. Each CDR3 is given with its conserved first and last residue. The D gene is left open where the match is weak. Not every row has a clone size; where given, it reads once, few, many or a size class.

TRBV5-1	.	TRBJ2-7	12	.	CASSSVAYEQYF	TGCGCCAGCAGCTCGGTGGCCTACGAGCAGTACTTC
TRBV5-1	once	TRBJ2-7	15	.	CASSRGAQGTYEQYF	TGCGCCAGCAGCCGCGGCGCGCAGGGAACCTACGAGCAGTACTTC
TRBV7-2	.	TRBJ2-1	15	.	CASSLYPRQNNEQFF	TGTGCCAGCAGCCTATACCCTCGACAGAACAATGAGCAGTTCTTC
TRBV6-5	.	TRBJ1-6	16	TRBD1	CASSYPPDRGNSPLHF	TGTGCCAGCAGCTACCCCCCGGACAGGGGGAATTCACCCCTCCACTTT
TRBV6-5	.	TRBJ2-3	14	TRBD2	CASSTSGRTDTQYF	TGTGCCAGCAGTACTAGCGGGAGGACAGATACGCAGTATTTT
TRBV5-6	.	TRBJ1-1	16	.	CASSSLFAGMNTEAFF	TGTGCCAGCAGCTCCCTCTTCGCGGGGATGAACACTGAAGCTTTCTTT
TRBV6-5	.	TRBJ1-5	14	TRBD1	CASSSGQGYQPQHF	TGTGCCAGCAGTTCGGGACAGGGCTATCAGCCCCAGCATTTT
TRBV4-2	.	TRBJ1-2	14	.	CASSTSLANYGYTF	TGTGCCAGCAGCACCAGTCTGGCTAACTATGGCTACACCTTC
TRBV24-1	once	TRBJ1-1	20	.	CATSDLQPPIARRVNTEAFF	TGTGCCACCAGTGATTTGCAGCCCCCAATTGCGCGCAGGGTGAACACTGAAGCTTTCTTT
TRBV27	.	TRBJ1-6	15	TRBD1	CASSAQGAYNSPLHF	TGTGCCAGCAGTGCGCAGGGGGCTTATAATTCACCCCTCCACTTT
TRBV6-1	.	TRBJ2-7	16	.	CASSEGEGVVAYEQYF	TGTGCCAGCAGTGAAGGCGAGGGTGTGGTGGCCTACGAGCAGTACTTC
TRBV2	.	TRBJ2-1	14	.	CASSRERSYNEQFF	TGTGCCAGCAGTCGAGAGCGGAGTTACAATGAGCAGTTCTTC
TRBV5-6	.	TRBJ2-5	15	TRBD2	CASSLYSGRRETQYF	TGTGCCAGCAGCTTGTATAGCGGGAGACGCGAGACCCAGTACTTC
TRBV5-1	.	TRBJ1-2	14	.	CASSRKDTDYGYTF	TGCGCCAGCAGCCGGAAAGACACAGACTATGGCTACACCTTC
TRBV28	.	TRBJ2-3	17	TRBD2	CASSLSGRALGTDTQYF	TGTGCCAGCAGCCTTAGCGGGAGGGCCCTCGGCACAGATACGCAGTATTTT
TRBV4-2	many	TRBJ1-1	15	TRBD1	CASSQGTGSNTEAFF	TGTGCCAGCAGCCAAGGGACAGGATCGAACACTGAAGCTTTCTTT
TRBV2	once	TRBJ2-2	19	TRBD1	CASSEAQGRGQGMSGELFF	TGTGCCAGCAGTGAAGCCCAAGGGAGGGGACAGGGTATGTCCGGGGAGCTGTTTTTT
TRBV7-2	.	TRBJ2-1	14	.	CASSFSRDLGEQFF	TGTGCCAGCAGCTTTTCTAGGGACTTGGGTGAGCAGTTCTTC
TRBV2	.	TRBJ1-2	13	TRBD1	CASRLDRGYGYTF	TGTGCCAGCAGATTGGACAGGGGCTATGGCTACACCTTC
TRBV27	.	TRBJ2-5	16	.	CASKSGTGVRQETQYF	TGTGCCAGCAAATCTGGGACGGGAGTGAGGCAAGAGACCCAGTACTTC
TRBV7-9	.	TRBJ2-1	17	TRBD2	CASSLFLAGGRYNEQFF	TGTGCCAGCAGCTTATTTTTGGCGGGAGGTCGGTACAATGAGCAGTTCTTC
TRBV19	.	TRBJ2-7	16	TRBD1	CASSIGSGTGDDEQYF	TGTGCCAGTAGTATAGGGTCGGGGACAGGGGACGACGAGCAGTACTTC
TRBV21-1	.	TRBJ1-5	15	.	CASSRDRASNQPQHF	TGTGCCAGCAGCCGGGACAGGGCTAGCAATCAGCCCCAGCATTTT
TRBV27	.	TRBJ1-2	15	.	CASSSYIQGTGGYTF	TGTGCCAGCAGTTCCTACATACAGGGTACCGGTGGCTACACCTTC
TRBV5-5	.	TRBJ1-5	16	.	CASSLEGGLSNQPQHF	TGTGCCAGCAGCTTGGAGGGGGGGTTGAGCAATCAGCCCCAGCATTTT
TRBV6-4	.	TRBJ2-2	15	TRBD2	CASSATSANTGELFF	TGTGCCAGCAGTGCCACTAGCGCGAACACCGGGGAGCTGTTTTTT
TRBV7-2	.	TRBJ1-1	14	.	CASSFGQRNTEAFF	TGTGCCAGCAGCTTTGGACAGAGGAACACTGAAGCTTTCTTT
TRBV30	.	TRBJ1-1	13	.	CAWRQGRDTEAFF	TGTGCCTGGAGACAGGGTAGGGACACTGAAGCTTTCTTT
TRBV27	.	TRBJ2-1	14	TRBD1	CATTGGLLYNEQFF	TGTGCCACCACAGGGGGCCTCCTTTACAATGAGCAGTTCTTC
TRBV2	.	TRBJ2-3	18	TRBD2	CASSEASRLAGAGNTQYF	TGTGCCAGCAGTGAAGCCTCGAGACTAGCGGGAGCGGGGAATACGCAGTATTTT
TRBV6-5	.	TRBJ1-2	12	.	CASIGGALGYTF	TGTGCCAGCATAGGGGGGGCGCTCGGCTACACCTTC
TRBV28	.	TRBJ1-2	13	.	CASRTDRPYGYTF	TGTGCCAGCAGGACGGACAGACCCTATGGCTACACCTTC
TRBV5-1	.	TRBJ2-5	14	.	CASSYMTAEETQYF	TGCGCCAGCAGCTACATGACAGCCGAAGAGACCCAGTACTTC
TRBV5-1	.	TRBJ2-5	14	.	CASSRRGAEETQYF	TGCGCCAGCAGTCGACGGGGGGCGGAGGAGACCCAGTACTTC
TRBV7-2	once	TRBJ2-1	16	TRBD1	CASSQAGTGPYNEQFF	TGTGCCAGCAGCCAGGCCGGGACAGGGCCCTACAATGAGCAGTTCTTC
TRBV2	once	TRBJ2-7	18	TRBD2	CASREGLAGTPSSYEQYF	TGTGCCAGCAGGGAAGGACTAGCGGGAACCCCGTCCTCCTACGAGCAGTACTTC
TRBV7-2	.	TRBJ1-2	14	.	CASSLGAEAYGYTF	TGTGCCAGCAGCTTAGGCGCTGAGGCGTATGGCTACACCTTC
TRBV6-5	once	TRBJ2-7	15	TRBD2	CASRRPGGPWGEQYF	TGTGCCAGCAGAAGACCGGGAGGGCCTTGGGGCGAGCAGTACTTC
TRBV10-2	.	TRBJ1-2	15	TRBD1	CASRDWDSPNYGYTF	TGCGCCAGCAGAGACTGGGACAGCCCTAACTATGGCTACACCTTC
TRBV5-1	.	TRBJ1-4	14	TRBD1	CASSLGTGNEKLFF	TGCGCCAGCAGCCTAGGGACAGGGAATGAAAAACTGTTTTTT
TRBV4-1	few	TRBJ2-7	16	TRBD1	CASSQDSTGEIYEQYF	TGCGCCAGCAGCCAAGATAGTACAGGGGAAATCTACGAGCAGTACTTC
TRBV5-6	.	TRBJ1-2	16	.	CASSFGEAFSNYGYTF	TGTGCCAGCAGCTTTGGCGAGGCATTTTCCAACTATGGCTACACCTTC
TRBV6-5	.	TRBJ2-7	14	TRBD1	CASRPGQASYEQYF	TGTGCCAGCAGGCCGGGACAGGCCTCCTACGAGCAGTACTTC
TRBV7-2	.	TRBJ1-2	13	.	CASSLATASGYTF	TGTGCCAGCAGCTTAGCCACAGCATCTGGCTACACCTTC
TRBV5-1	few	TRBJ1-3	15	.	CASSLSTGSGNTIYF	TGCGCCAGCAGCTTGTCCACGGGTTCTGGAAACACCATATATTTT
TRBV20-1	.	TRBJ1-3	11	.	CSARTGNTIYF	TGCAGTGCTCGGACAGGAAACACCATATATTTT
TRBV14	once	TRBJ2-7	15	TRBD2	CASSQVLAGSSEQYF	TGTGCCAGCAGCCAAGTCCTAGCGGGTTCGAGTGAGCAGTACTTC
TRBV27	.	TRBJ2-1	15	.	CASSDRQNLYNEQFF	TGTGCCAGCAGTGACAGACAGAACCTTTACAATGAGCAGTTCTTC
TRBV10-3	.	TRBJ2-1	19	TRBD2	CAISGTSSGSTGGNNEQFF	TGTGCCATCAGTGGGACTTCTAGCGGGAGCACTGGGGGGAACAATGAGCAGTTCTTC
TRBV9	.	TRBJ1-6	14	TRBD1	CASSGQGNNSPLHF	TGTGCCAGCAGCGGACAGGGGAATAATTCACCCCTCCACTTT
TRBV7-9	.	TRBJ2-3	17	TRBD2	CASSLVWAGGPTDTQYF	TGTGCCAGCAGCTTAGTTTGGGCGGGAGGGCCGACAGATACGCAGTATTTT
TRBV5-1	.	TRBJ1-2	15	TRBD1	CASSWGTGADYGYTF	TGCGCCAGCAGCTGGGGGACAGGGGCAGACTATGGCTACACCTTC